Below are 21 T cell receptor beta chains sequenced from a single sample in a study of T cell responses to AZD1222 COVID-19 vaccine. Using immunoSEQ multiplex PCR, the repertoire was profiled, and TCRdb retains in-frame clones only, with some absent. This sample yields 120,000 to 150,000 clones, of which 75% to 95% are seen a single time; 2.8% belongs to the top ten. The material sequenced was peripheral blood, taken on day 0 of MenACWY control vaccination. Source of these receptors: an adult in good health.

This clone showed up just once. The chain uses TRBV3-1 (or the pseudogene TRBV3-2) and TRBJ2-7; a possible D gene is TRBD1 (7 bases). Germline V gene sequence: CDR1 LGHDT, CDR2 YNNKEL (reference sequence). There are 16 residues in the CDR3. V lost 4 bases and J lost 6, with 22 bases in between. For the CDR3, the DNA is TGTGCCAGCAGCCCCTGGCGACAGGGAGGTGTACGCGAGCAGTACTTC. Translated: CASSPWRQGGVREQYF.

The chain uses TRBV27 and TRBJ1-4, with a possible D match to TRBD1 (6 bases). V lost 3 bases, J lost 7 bases, and 12 bases lay in between. The CDR3 extends over 14 amino acids. CDR1 MNHEY and CDR2 SMNVEV come from the germline V gene (reference sequence). In DNA, the CDR3 is TGTGCCAGCAGTTTCTCAGGGGTCGGTGAAAAACTGTTTTTT. Translated, it gives CASSFSGVGEKLFF.

V is TRBV15 and J is TRBJ2-7; the match to TRBD1 covers 7 bases. Germline loops: CDR1 LNHNV, CDR2 YYDKDF (reference sequence). This CDR3 contains 14 residues. V lost 3 bases and J lost 0; bases outside the gene matches: 2. The CDR3 sequence is CATSRGDSSYEQYF. CDR3 bases: TGTGCCACCAGCAGGGGGGACAGCTCCTACGAGCAGTACTTC.

The chain employs TRBV4-1 and TRBJ1-3; no definite D call. The V gene lost 1 base and the J gene lost 1 base, with 8 bases spanning the gap. The CDR3 sequence is 15 residues long. Germline V gene sequence: CDR1 MGHRA, CDR2 YSYEKL. In DNA form, the CDR3 reads TGCGCCAGCAGCCAAGTTGGTAGTTCTGGAAACACCATATATTTT. Residues: CASSQVGSSGNTIYF.

This rearrangement joins TRBV5-1 to TRBJ1-1, with D maybe TRBD1 (5 bases). V lost 4 bases and J 0 bases, leaving 19 bases between the germline ends. Germline CDR1 is SGHRS and CDR2 is YFSETQ. This CDR3 is 17 amino acids long. The CDR3 DNA reads TGCGCCAGCAGCCCAACCTATCAGACAGCATTGAACACTGAAGCTTTCTTT. As protein: CASSPTYQTALNTEAFF.

This clone came up once. This chain joins TRBV2 and TRBJ1-2, with D perhaps matching TRBD1 (5 bases). The germline V gene has CDR1 SNHLY and CDR2 FYNNEI. This CDR3 spans 14 amino acids. Trimming took off 8 bases at V and 8 bases at J, with 21 bases between the two ends. CDR3 loop: CASVRRGSITGYTF. The CDR3 DNA follows: TGTGCCAGCGTCCGGAGGGGTTCGATTACGGGCTACACCTTC.

The rearrangement links TRBV10-3 to TRBJ1-5, with D maybe TRBD1 (5 bases). The CDR3 loop spans 16 amino acids. Germline lookup yields CDR1 ENHRY and CDR2 SYGVKD. Trimming left V 0 bases short and J 3 bases short, with 12 bases between. The CDR3: CAISESSRGNNQPQHF. CDR3 coding DNA: TGTGCCATCAGTGAGTCTTCTCGGGGGAACAATCAGCCCCAGCATTTT.

This chain uses TRBV3-1 (or the pseudogene TRBV3-2) with TRBJ2-7; TRBD1 might be the D (7 bases). V lost 7 bases and J lost 4, with 23 bases in between. This CDR3 has 16 residues. In germline, CDR1 is LGHDT, CDR2 YNNKEL (reference sequence). In DNA form, the CDR3 reads TGTGCCAGCACGAGCCAGGGGGGTGGGTTTGGTTACGAGCAGTACTTC. It codes for CASTSQGGGFGYEQYF.

CDR3: CASWERGLNTEAFF. The CDR3 DNA sequence: TGTGCCAGCTGGGAGAGGGGGTTAAACACTGAAGCTTTCTTT. The V call is TRBV28, the J call TRBJ1-1, with a possible D match to TRBD1 (6 bases). V lost 8 bases and J 2 bases, leaving 15 bases between the germline ends. Germline V gene sequence: CDR1 MDHEN, CDR2 SYDVKM. This CDR3 comprises 14 residues.

The J gene is TRBJ2-3, the V gene TRBV3-1 (or the pseudogene TRBV3-2); 10 positions match TRBD2. Germline CDR1 LGHDT, CDR2 YNNKEL (reference sequence). V lost 3 bases, J lost 6 bases, and 9 bases stayed unmatched. The CDR3 covers 16 residues. The DNA for the CDR3 is TGTGCCAGCAGCCAGCTCGGGACTAGCGCACAGGATACGCAGTATTTT. Protein product: CASSQLGTSAQDTQYF.

The chain joins TRBV5-4 to TRBJ2-1; D is unclear. The V end lost 1 base, the J end lost 3 bases, and 5 bases lay between the germline ends. From germline, CDR1 is SGHNT and CDR2 YYREEE (reference sequence). The CDR3 spans 13 residues. CDR3 sequence reads: CASSLTFYNEQFF. The CDR3 DNA reads as TGTGCCAGCAGCTTGACATTCTACAATGAGCAGTTCTTC.

The rearrangement uses TRBV5-1 and TRBJ2-2; no firm D call. Germline V CDR1 and CDR2: SGHRS, YFSETQ. The CDR3 loop spans 15 amino acids. V gave up 1 base and J gave up 2 bases, with 9 bases separating them. CDR3 bases: TGCGCCAGCAGCTTGTCCCTGGCTAACACCGGGGAGCTGTTTTTT. Translated: CASSLSLANTGELFF. Complete variable domain (other parts from reference TRBV5-1 and TRBJ2-2): KAGVTQTPRYLIKTRGQQVTLSCSPISGHRSVSWYQQTPGQGLQFLFEYFSETQRNKGNFPGRFSGRQFSNSRSEMNVSTLELGDSALYLCASSLSLANTGELFFGEGSRLTVL.

The chain uses TRBV11-2 and TRBJ1-1, with D maybe TRBD1 (5 bases). CDR1 is SGHAT, CDR2 FQNNGV, per germline. Trimming cost V 3 bases and J 5 bases, with 16 bases left between them. The CDR3 is made up of 15 amino acids. The CDR3 nucleotides read TGTGCCAGCAGCTTTCAACTCCCCGGGGGAACTGAAGCTTTCTTT. It yields the protein CASSFQLPGGTEAFF.

This rearrangement joins TRBV19 to TRBJ1-1; D is undetermined. Trimming pared 10 bases from V and 4 bases from J, leaving 16 bases between. Germline lookup yields CDR1 LNHDA and CDR2 SQIVND (reference sequence). The CDR3 is 13 residues long. The CDR3, as DNA: TGTGCCACCCTTCGAGGCGGCCGCACTGAAGCTTTCTTT. Translation: CATLRGGRTEAFF.

For the CDR3, the DNA is TGTGCCAGCAGCGTAGATGGAGGGAGTGGAAACACCATATATTTT. This sequence encodes CASSVDGGSGNTIYF. The chain carries TRBV9 and TRBJ1-3; D is uncertain. V lost 0 bases, J lost 3 bases, and 10 bases lay in between. Germline values: CDR1 SGDLS, CDR2 YYNGEE. The CDR3 extends over 15 amino acids.

A single count supports this clone. Other DNA sequences of this sample code for an identical CDR3. The chain has TRBV7-2 and TRBJ1-5; D gene uncertain. V lost 2 bases and J lost 2, with 4 bases in between. The CDR3 sequence is 13 residues long. CDR1 and CDR2 from the germline V gene are SGHTA and FQGNSA. This CDR3 is CASSLRGNQPQHF. The CDR3 DNA reads TGTGCCAGCAGCTTAAGAGGCAATCAGCCCCAGCATTTT. Using reference TRBV7-2 and TRBJ1-5 for the parts outside the CDR3, the full variable domain is GAGVSQSPSNKVTEKGKDVELRCDPISGHTALYWYRQSLGQGLEFLIYFQGNSAPDKSGLPSDRFSAERTGGSVSTLTIQRTQQEDSAVYLCASSLRGNQPQHFGDGTRLSIL.

The V and J genes are TRBV28 and TRBJ1-5, with no clear D. The CDR3 has 17 amino acids. Germline V gene data show CDR1 as MDHEN and CDR2 as SYDVKM. The V and J ends lost 5 bases and 0 bases respectively, with 17 bases between them. The CDR3 DNA is TGTGCCAGCAGTATCCGACGGTGGAGAAATAGCAATCAGCCCCAGCATTTT. It translates to CASSIRRWRNSNQPQHF.

The chain carries TRBV15 and TRBJ1-4; D is unresolved. The germline gives CDR1 LNHNV, CDR2 YYDKDF (reference sequence). CDR3 length: 15 residues. Trimming cost V 0 bases and J 5 bases, with 10 bases left between them. CDR3 amino acids: CATSRDQGMNEKLFF. CDR3 DNA sequence: TGTGCCACCAGCAGAGATCAAGGGATGAATGAAAAACTGTTTTTT.

The chain has TRBV2 and TRBJ1-5; D is uncertain. Germline loops: CDR1 SNHLY, CDR2 FYNNEI. Trimming cost V 7 bases and J 6 bases, with 13 bases left between them. This CDR3 has 13 amino acids. The CDR3 protein is CASTPEASQPQHF. CDR3 DNA sequence: TGTGCCAGCACGCCGGAGGCGAGTCAGCCCCAGCATTTT.

The chain links TRBV5-1 to TRBJ2-1, with a tentative D call TRBD2 (7 bases). The germline V and J ends were trimmed by 6 bases and 0 bases, with 13 bases remaining between them. CDR3 size: 15 residues. Germline V lookup: CDR1 SGHRS, CDR2 YFSETQ. Here the CDR3 reads CASTRGASSYNEQFF. The CDR3, as DNA: TGCGCCAGCACTCGGGGGGCAAGCTCCTACAATGAGCAGTTCTTC.

The genes are TRBV4-1 and TRBJ1-1, with no clear D. V lost 0 bases, J lost 2 bases, and 13 bases lay in between. The CDR3 extends over 16 amino acids. Germline CDR1 MGHRA, CDR2 YSYEKL. The CDR3 DNA follows: TGCGCCAGCAGCCAAGATTCCCGGACGGGCAACACTGAAGCTTTCTTT. Translated: CASSQDSRTGNTEAFF.